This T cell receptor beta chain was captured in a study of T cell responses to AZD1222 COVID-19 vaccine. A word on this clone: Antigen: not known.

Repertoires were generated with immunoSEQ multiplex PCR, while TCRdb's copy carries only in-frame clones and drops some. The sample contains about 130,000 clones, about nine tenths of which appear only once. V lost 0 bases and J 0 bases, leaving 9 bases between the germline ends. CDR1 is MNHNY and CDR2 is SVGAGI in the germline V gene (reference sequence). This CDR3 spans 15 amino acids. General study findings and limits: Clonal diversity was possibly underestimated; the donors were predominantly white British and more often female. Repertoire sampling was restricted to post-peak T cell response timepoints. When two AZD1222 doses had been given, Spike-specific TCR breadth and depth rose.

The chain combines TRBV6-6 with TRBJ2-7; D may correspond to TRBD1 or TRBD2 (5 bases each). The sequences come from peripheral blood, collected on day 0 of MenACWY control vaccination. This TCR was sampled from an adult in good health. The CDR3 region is CASSYSRGPSYEQYF. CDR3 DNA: TGTGCCAGCAGTTACTCTCGGGGCCCCTCCTACGAGCAGTACTTC.